The 8 T cell receptor beta chains below all came from one sample that was sequenced in a study of blood T cell repertoires in COVID-19 (dated by TCRdb to between 2020 and 2021). Library creation used the immunoSEQ multiplex PCR assay. The immuneACCESS repertoire file appears here via TCRdb, limited to in-frame rearrangements. These files lack a portion of the clones; in checked studies, under half of the deficit traces to unresolved V genes, and the cause of the others is not known. Across this sample there are about 120,000 clones, with less than 95% seen only once. The top ten hold roughly 2% of the sample. The sequencing sample was made of peripheral blood. These receptors were taken from a human donor with active COVID-19. The donor label of this sample is uncertain.

The table lists this clone with a few counts. J is TRBJ2-2 and V is TRBV9; possibly TRBD2 for D (6 bases). This CDR3 contains 14 residues. Germline-derived CDR1 and CDR2 are SGDLS and YYNGEE. Trimming pared 3 bases from V and 6 bases from J, leaving 12 bases between. The CDR3 is CASSGGVGAGELFF. The CDR3 coding sequence is TGTGCCAGCAGCGGCGGGGTGGGGGCCGGGGAGCTGTTTTTT.

The chain couples TRBV6-2 or TRBV6-3 to TRBJ1-1; 10 positions agree with TRBD1. With 4 bases clipped from V and 1 base from J, the junction kept 12 bases outside the gene matches. The CDR3 is 18 amino acids. Germline V CDR1 and CDR2: MNHEY, SVGEGT. CDR3 region: CASSLQRTGGDWNTEAFF. The CDR3 DNA reads TGTGCCAGCAGTTTACAGCGGACAGGGGGAGACTGGAACACTGAAGCTTTCTTT.

This clone came up once. The chain couples TRBV6-1 to TRBJ1-1; D may be TRBD1 (6 bases). CDR1 and CDR2 from the germline V gene are MNHNS and SASEGT. The ends were cut back, 3 bases at V and 3 bases at J, with 14 bases in the middle. This CDR3 has 15 amino acids. The chain's CDR3 is CASSDGTTSDTEAFF. CDR3 DNA: TGTGCCAGCAGTGATGGGACAACCTCCGACACTGAAGCTTTCTTT.

In DNA form, the CDR3 reads TGTGCCAGTAGTACCCGGACAGACTATAGCAATCAGCCCCAGCATTTT. It specifies CASSTRTDYSNQPQHF. The chain combines TRBV19 with TRBJ1-5; perhaps TRBD1 as D (6 bases). The CDR3 sequence is 16 residues long. Deletions cut 4 bases from V and 0 bases from J, with 13 bases between. CDR1 LNHDA and CDR2 SQIVND come from the germline V gene (reference sequence). The variable domain in full, completed from reference TRBV19 and TRBJ1-5, reads DGGITQSPKYLFRKEGQNVTLSCEQNLNHDAMYWYRQDPGQGLRLIYYSQIVNDFQKGDIAEGYSVSREKKESFPLTVTSAQKNPTAFYLCASSTRTDYSNQPQHFGDGTRLSIL.

This clone was seen more than once but under ten times. The chain has TRBV6-1 and TRBJ2-1; 11 bases agree with TRBD2. CDR1 is MNHNS and CDR2 is SASEGT in the germline V gene. V lost 4 bases and J lost 9; bases outside the gene matches: 11. The CDR3 runs to 16 residues. CDR3 nucleotides: TGTGCCAGCAGTGTCGTAGGGACTAGCGGCAGAATTGAGCAGTTCTTC. The encoded protein is CASSVVGTSGRIEQFF.

This clone has only one observation. The V and J genes are TRBV7-2 and TRBJ2-6; D is undetermined. The V end was cut by 1 base, the J end by 6 bases, with 4 bases between. Germline V gives CDR1 SGHTA, CDR2 FQGNSA. CDR3 length: 13 amino acids. The CDR3 spells CASSLGQANVLTF. CDR3 sequence (DNA): TGTGCCAGCAGCTTAGGTCAGGCCAACGTCCTGACTTTC.

The chain's CDR3 is CASSTGTGANQPQHF. The DNA for the CDR3 is TGTGCCAGCAGCACCGGGACAGGGGCCAATCAGCCCCAGCATTTT. The chain combines TRBV5-6 with TRBJ1-5; 10 bases fit TRBD1. The junction had 4 bases not matched to a gene; V was cut back by 4 bases and J by 3 bases. Germline V gene data show CDR1 as SGHDT and CDR2 as YYEEEE. The CDR3 consists of 15 residues.

V usage is TRBV6-5 and J usage is TRBJ1-1, with TRBD1 matching 8 bases. Germline CDR1 and CDR2: MNHEY and SVGAGI. The CDR3 is 15 amino acids. The V segment lost 6 bases and the J segment 4 bases; nucleotides outside the gene matches: 10. The CDR3 nucleotides are TGTGCCAGCAGCTCGCTAACAGGGGGGAGCACTGAAGCTTTCTTT. It codes for CASSSLTGGSTEAFF.